This T cell receptor beta chain was documented in a study of CD8 T cells in Susac syndrome. Negative isolation yielded CD4+ and CD8+ T cells, and FACS enriched TEMRA cells. With 3 bases removed from V and 0 bases from J, the gap between germline ends came to 9 bases. Germline V gene lookup returns CDR1 MGHRA and CDR2 YSYEKL. The CDR3 totals 15 residues. RNA was extracted with the RNeasy kit, and a quantity of roughly 0.45 to 1 ug was reverse transcribed using random hexamers. TCRdb reanalysed the immunoSEQ multiplex PCR reads using MiXCR and keeps one entry per CDR3 protein. The sample contains about 130,000 distinct CDR3 sequences, around 94% of which appear only once.

The V call is TRBV4-1, the J call TRBJ1-5; maybe TRBD1 (5 bases). Sample: CD4+ T cells from PBMCs. The source is a human donor in good health. The CDR3 DNA follows: TGCGCCAGCAGCCAGACGGGACTTAGCAATCAGCCCCAGCATTTT. Amino acid sequence: CASSQTGLSNQPQHF.